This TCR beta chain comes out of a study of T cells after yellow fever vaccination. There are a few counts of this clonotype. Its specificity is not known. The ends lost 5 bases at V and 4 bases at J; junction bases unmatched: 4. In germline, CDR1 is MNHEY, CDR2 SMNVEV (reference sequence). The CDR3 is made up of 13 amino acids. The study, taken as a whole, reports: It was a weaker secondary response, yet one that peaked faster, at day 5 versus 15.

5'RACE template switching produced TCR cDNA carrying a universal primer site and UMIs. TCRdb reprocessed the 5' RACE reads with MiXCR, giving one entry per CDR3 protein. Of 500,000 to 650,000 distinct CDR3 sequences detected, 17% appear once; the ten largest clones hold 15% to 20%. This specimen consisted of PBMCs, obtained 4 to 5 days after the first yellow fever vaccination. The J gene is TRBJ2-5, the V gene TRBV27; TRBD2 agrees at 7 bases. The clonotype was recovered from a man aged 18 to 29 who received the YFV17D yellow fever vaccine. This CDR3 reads CASSRVAGETQYF. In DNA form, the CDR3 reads TGTGCCAGCAGTCGAGTAGCGGGAGAGACCCAGTACTTC.